These 16 T cell receptor beta chains were all obtained from the same sample, sequenced in a study of blood T cell repertoires in COVID-19. Data came from immunoSEQ multiplex PCR; TCRdb stores just in-frame clones and leaves some out. This table has tens of thousands of clones, about 85% appearing once. The source material was peripheral blood. The receptors shown here come from a man older than 75 with acute or convalescent COVID-19.

This chain joins TRBV7-3 and TRBJ2-2, with 7 positions matching TRBD1. Unmatched junction bases numbered 1, after V lost 5 bases and J lost 7 bases. The CDR3 spans 12 residues. Germline assignment: CDR1 SGHTA and CDR2 FQGTGA. The CDR3 region has the DNA TGTGCCAGCAGCCCAGGGGGCGGGGAGCTGTTTTTT. Translating it yields CASSPGGGELFF.

V gene TRBV19 combines with J gene TRBJ1-1; 7 bases are a match to TRBD1. The CDR3 is 15 residues long. Germline trimming cut 5 bases from V and 4 bases from J; bases unmatched to any gene: 10. CDR1 and CDR2 from the germline V gene are LNHDA and SQIVND (reference sequence). CDR3 DNA: TGTGCCAGTAGTCCCTACAGGGGACCGAGCACTGAAGCTTTCTTT. Encoded protein: CASSPYRGPSTEAFF.

The V and J genes are TRBV21-1 and TRBJ1-6; the table's D call of TRBD1 was not tested on the DNA. TRBV21-1 is a known pseudogene. The CDR3 sequence is 12 residues long. The CDR3 spells CASRSGVSPLHF. The CDR3 DNA sequence: TGTGCCAGCAGGTCAGGGGTGTCACCCCTCCACTTT.

This chain links TRBV7-2 with TRBJ1-2, with TRBD1 matching over 8 bases. Per germline, CDR1 SGHTA and CDR2 FQGNSA. The length of the CDR3 is 14 residues. The J segment lost 4 bases and the V segment lost 5 bases, leaving 6 bases of the junction unmatched. CDR3 sequence reads: CASSTGQGPYGYTF. The CDR3 DNA follows: TGTGCCAGCAGCACCGGACAGGGACCCTATGGCTACACCTTC. Based on the CDR3 plus reference TRBV7-2 and TRBJ1-2, the full variable domain is GAGVSQSPSNKVTEKGKDVELRCDPISGHTALYWYRQSLGQGLEFLIYFQGNSAPDKSGLPSDRFSAERTGGSVSTLTIQRTQQEDSAVYLCASSTGQGPYGYTFGSGTRLTVV.

The chain has TRBV6-2 or TRBV6-3 and TRBJ2-3; 13 bases map to TRBD2. Germline V lookup: CDR1 MNHEY, CDR2 SVGEGT. J was trimmed by 2 bases and V by 2 bases; bases with no gene match: 7. This CDR3 contains 18 residues. The CDR3 sequence: CASSYPAGLAGLTDTQYF. The CDR3 coding sequence is TGTGCCAGCAGTTACCCCGCGGGACTAGCGGGGCTCACAGATACGCAGTATTTT.

The rearrangement uses TRBV27 and TRBJ2-2; tentatively, D is TRBD2 (6 bases). Trimming shortened V by 3 bases and J by 2 bases, and 10 bases separated the two germline ends. The germline V gene has CDR1 MNHEY and CDR2 SMNVEV (reference sequence). The CDR3 has 15 amino acids. The CDR3 DNA follows: TGTGCCAGCAGTTTGGGGACTCGCAACACCGGGGAGCTGTTTTTT. It is translated as CASSLGTRNTGELFF.

The sample holds a few counts of this clone. The chain joins TRBV18 to TRBJ2-7; TRBD1 matches at 9 bases. The ends lost 3 bases at V and 3 bases at J; junction bases unmatched: 9. CDR3 length: 16 amino acids. Looked up from germline, CDR1 is KGHSH and CDR2 is LQKENI. CDR3 protein: CASSPPGQGIRYEQYF. In nucleotides, the CDR3 is TGTGCCAGCTCACCTCCCGGACAGGGGATACGCTACGAGCAGTACTTC.

This sequence joins TRBV5-6 and TRBJ2-7, with D perhaps TRBD1 (6 bases). Germline CDR1 reads SGHDT; CDR2 reads YYEEEE. The CDR3 has 13 amino acids. Trimming cost V 3 bases and J 2 bases, with 9 bases left between them. The CDR3 region has the DNA TGTGCCAGCAGCTCAGGGGCTCCCTACGAGCAGTACTTC. As protein: CASSSGAPYEQYF.

V and J are TRBV6-5 and TRBJ2-3, with TRBD2 identical over 9 bases. Germline V gene sequence: CDR1 MNHEY, CDR2 SVGAGI. V gave up 2 bases and J gave up 5 bases; unmatched junction bases: 5. CDR3 length equals 15 residues. CDR3 loop: CASSYVREGVDTQYF. The CDR3 DNA reads TGTGCCAGCAGTTACGTGCGGGAGGGGGTAGATACGCAGTATTTT.

V is TRBV27 and J is TRBJ1-5; D not certain. The CDR3 totals 16 residues. Germline V gene lookup returns CDR1 MNHEY and CDR2 SMNVEV (reference sequence). The ends were cut back, 2 bases at V and 2 bases at J, with 13 bases in the middle. CDR3: CASSLAGVPGNQPQHF. The CDR3 DNA is TGTGCCAGCAGTTTAGCGGGCGTCCCGGGCAATCAGCCCCAGCATTTT.

DNA of the CDR3: TGTGCCAGCAGCTTGGGACAGGTTTCAGATACGCAGTATTTT. Translated, it gives CASSLGQVSDTQYF. The V gene is TRBV13, the J gene TRBJ2-3, with TRBD1 identical over 8 bases. This CDR3 has 14 residues. Germline CDR1 and CDR2: PRHDT and FYEKMQ (reference sequence). J was trimmed by 4 bases and V by 3 bases; bases with no gene match: 3.

The J gene is TRBJ2-3, the V gene TRBV10-3; possible D gene TRBD2, 5 bases. Germline V gives CDR1 ENHRY, CDR2 SYGVKD. This CDR3 has 13 amino acids. Trimming cost V 10 bases and J 6 bases, with 17 bases left between them. The CDR3 is CANRASPSDTQYF. CDR3 coding DNA: TGTGCCAACCGGGCTAGCCCATCGGATACGCAGTATTTT.

The rearrangement links TRBV6-5 to TRBJ1-1; D not resolved. This CDR3 region has 13 residues. The germline V and J ends were trimmed by 8 bases and 2 bases, with 12 bases remaining between them. Germline loops: CDR1 MNHEY, CDR2 SVGAGI. The CDR3 region has the DNA TGTGCCAGCGGGCTGGAATCTAACACTGAAGCTTTCTTT. It encodes CASGLESNTEAFF.

The V and J genes are TRBV7-9 and TRBJ1-4; D not resolved. The ends were cut back, 5 bases at V and 0 bases at J, with 13 bases in the middle. Germline V gives CDR1 SEHNR, CDR2 FQNEAQ (reference sequence). This CDR3 region has 16 residues. CDR3 DNA: TGTGCCAGCAGCCCCTCCCCGGGATCAACTAATGAAAAACTGTTTTTT. Translated: CASSPSPGSTNEKLFF.

The chain couples TRBV24-1 to TRBJ2-5; D gene ambiguous. Germline V gene data show CDR1 as KGHDR and CDR2 as SFDVKD. The CDR3 is 13 amino acids. With 1 base removed from V and 4 bases from J, the gap between germline ends came to 6 bases. The CDR3 DNA follows: TGTGCCACCAGTGATTTTCCTTTAGAGACCCAGTACTTC. Its translation is CATSDFPLETQYF.

The count of this clone is one. In DNA, the CDR3 is TGTGCCAGCAGCCAGCTACCCGCGAGTTCCGGGGAGCTGTTTTTT. Protein sequence: CASSQLPASSGELFF. This chain links TRBV3-1 (or the pseudogene TRBV3-2) with TRBJ2-2, with D uncertain. Trimming stripped 3 bases from V and 6 bases from J, with 14 bases between. CDR1 is LGHDT and CDR2 is YNNKEL in the germline V gene (reference sequence). The CDR3 loop spans 15 amino acids.